This TCR beta chain was captured by sequencing in a study of blood T cell repertoires in COVID-19. Study-wide context: The study drew acute and convalescent COVID-19 samples from the United States, Italy and Spain.

As processed by the authors: Estimated nucleated cell counts came from reference gene primer amplification. Profiled with immunoSEQ multiplex PCR; TCRdb holds only in-frame clones, not every one. The V and J calls and clone size are taken from that table; D and trimming were inferred from the DNA. The sample carries over 250,000 clones, roughly nine tenths recorded once. The CDR3 runs to 17 residues. Trimming at V came to 0 bases and at J to 4 bases, leaving 4 bases not matched to a gene. CDR1 is MNHEY, CDR2 SMNVEV, per germline (reference sequence). The chain carries TRBV27 and TRBJ2-5, with TRBD2 identical over 14 bases. The clonotype was recovered from a woman aged 25 to 39 with COVID-19, enrolled during active disease. Sequencing used peripheral blood. The CDR3 region has the DNA TGTGCCAGCAGTTTATCGTCCGGGACTAGCGGGAGAGAGACCCAGTACTTC. It translates to CASSLSSGTSGRETQYF.